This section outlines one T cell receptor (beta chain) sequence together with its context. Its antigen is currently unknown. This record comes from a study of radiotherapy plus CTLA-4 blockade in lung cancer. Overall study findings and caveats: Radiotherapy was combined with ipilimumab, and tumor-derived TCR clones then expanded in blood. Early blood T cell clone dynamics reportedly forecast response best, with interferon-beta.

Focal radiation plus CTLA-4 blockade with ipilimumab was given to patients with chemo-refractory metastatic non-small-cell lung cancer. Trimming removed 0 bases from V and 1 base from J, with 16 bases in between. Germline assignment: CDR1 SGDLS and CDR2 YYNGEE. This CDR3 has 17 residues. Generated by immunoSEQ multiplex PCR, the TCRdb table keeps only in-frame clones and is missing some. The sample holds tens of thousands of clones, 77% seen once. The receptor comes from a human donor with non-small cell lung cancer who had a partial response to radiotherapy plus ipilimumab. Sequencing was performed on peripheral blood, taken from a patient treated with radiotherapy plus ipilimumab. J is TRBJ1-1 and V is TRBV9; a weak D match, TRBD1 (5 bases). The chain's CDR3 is CASSVGFPGHGNTEAFF. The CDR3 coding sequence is TGTGCCAGCAGCGTAGGGTTTCCAGGGCACGGGAACACTGAAGCTTTCTTT.